The clone carrying this TCR beta chain was found many times. How the authors handled the data: Cell counts per sample came from amplifying reference gene primers. Profiling relied on immunoSEQ multiplex PCR, and the TCRdb table lists in-frame clones only, not all of them. D and trimming come from the DNA, and the V and J calls and clone size come from that table. The sample shows 180,000 or so clones, about nine tenths of them seen only once. The source of the sample is a study of blood T cell repertoires in COVID-19. As for the study in general: Sample material is recorded as cDNA or gDNA derived from T cells, B-cell-depleted T cells, or PBMCs.

Germline V gene sequence: CDR1 SGHNT, CDR2 YYREEE (reference sequence). The CDR3 has 17 amino acids. V lost 4 bases to trimming and J lost 1 base, with 20 bases between them. The receptor's source is a man between 65 and 80 years old with acute or convalescent COVID-19. The genes are TRBV5-4 and TRBJ2-5, with TRBD2 as a possible D gene (6 bases). Specimen: peripheral blood. The CDR3 coding sequence is TGTGCCAGCAGCACTCCCGAGCGGAGGGTTCCCCAAGAGACCCAGTACTTC. This sequence encodes CASSTPERRVPQETQYF.